This TCR beta chain was recorded in a study of neurological immune-mediated disorders. TCRdb independently ran MiXCR on the 5' RACE reads; one entry per CDR3 protein. The sample contains 50,000 to 60,000 distinct CDR3 sequences, 4% of which appear only once. This clonotype has ten or more counts. The CDR3 has 14 amino acids. Trimming took 1 base from V and 6 from J, leaving 12 bases between them. Germline CDR1 is MGHDK and CDR2 is SYGVNS. Material for sequencing was CD4+ T cells from blood. The TCR originated in a woman in her thirties or forties with multiple sclerosis. The chain is built from TRBV25-1 and TRBJ1-2, with a weak D call TRBD1 (6 bases). CDR3 in amino acids: CASSEFYTGHGYTF. DNA for the CDR3: TGTGCCAGCAGTGAATTCTATACAGGGCATGGCTACACCTTC.